The next 29 T cell receptor beta chains were all read from a single sample in a study of shared clonotypes between healthy human individuals. The data were produced by immunoSEQ multiplex PCR, yet TCRdb's version contains in-frame clones alone and is incomplete. The profile shows 1 million to 1.3 million clones, 75% to 85% of them singletons. Sequencing input: memory CD4+ T cells from PBMCs. As for subset: CD45RA-negative fraction. Every receptor here comes from a man aged 18 to 35 in good health. Some clones in this sample may be carry-over from other donors' samples.

The rearrangement uses TRBV7-9 and TRBJ2-7; no clear D gene. Looked up from germline, CDR1 is SEHNR and CDR2 is FQNEAQ (reference sequence). This CDR3 region has 14 residues. Trimming took off 5 bases at V and 4 bases at J, with 15 bases between the two ends. The CDR3 here is CASSPRYQLYEQYF. CDR3 in DNA: TGTGCCAGCAGCCCCCGCTACCAGCTATACGAGCAGTACTTC.

J is TRBJ2-5 and V is TRBV9; the D gene is possibly TRBD2 (5 bases). This CDR3 is 17 amino acids long. From germline, CDR1 is SGDLS and CDR2 YYNGEE. Between the trimmed V and J ends, which lost 4 bases and 5 bases, there was a span of 24 bases. In DNA, the CDR3 is TGTGCCAGCAGCACCCGAGTAGAAATTGGGAGCTGGGAGACCCAGTACTTC. It is translated as CASSTRVEIGSWETQYF.

A remark on this clone: This sequence may be a read error, since a much larger clone differs from it by one base. This specimen includes other DNA sequences encoding the same CDR3. V gene TRBV18 combines with J gene TRBJ2-7; D uncertain. Germline CDR1 reads KGHSH; CDR2 reads LQKENI. The CDR3 spans 15 residues. The CDR3 is CASSPPGRSSYEQYF. CDR3 DNA sequence: TGTGCCAGCTCACCACCGGGCCGGAGCTCCTACGAGCAATACTTC.

This clone was counted a few times. The genes are TRBV15 and TRBJ2-1; D possibly matches TRBD1 or TRBD2 (5 bases each). Trimming pared 3 bases from V and 8 bases from J, leaving 8 bases between. The CDR3 runs 12 residues. Germline CDR1 and CDR2: LNHNV and YYDKDF (reference sequence). The CDR3 here is CATSSGGHEQFF. The CDR3 DNA sequence: TGTGCCACCAGCAGTGGGGGTCATGAGCAGTTCTTC.

The CDR3 DNA reads TGTGCCACCAGCAGAGATCAGCAGAACTACGAGCAGTACTTC. Translating it yields CATSRDQQNYEQYF. The chain has TRBV15 and TRBJ2-7; no firm D call. The germline V and J ends were trimmed by 0 bases and 3 bases, with 9 bases remaining between them. The V gene's germline CDR1 is LNHNV and CDR2 YYDKDF (reference sequence). This CDR3 spans 14 amino acids.

Only one count was recorded for this clone. V usage is TRBV19 and J usage is TRBJ2-4, with D tentatively TRBD1 (6 bases). V was cut by 6 bases and J by 7 bases, with 19 bases left in between. Germline V lookup: CDR1 LNHDA, CDR2 SQIVND (reference sequence). There are 15 residues in the CDR3. Written as DNA, the CDR3 is TGTGCCAGTAGCAAGTACACAGGGATAGAGAACATTCAGTACTTC. It specifies CASSKYTGIENIQYF.

The chain carries TRBV6-5 and TRBJ1-3, with TRBD1 matching over 7 bases. This CDR3 contains 15 residues. Germline V gene data show CDR1 as MNHEY and CDR2 as SVGAGI. The junction had 5 bases not matched to a gene; V was cut back by 2 bases and J by 4 bases. CDR3 coding DNA: TGTGCCAGCAGTTACGAGGGGGCGAAGGGAAACACCATATATTTT. Protein sequence: CASSYEGAKGNTIYF.

V and J are TRBV30 and TRBJ1-2; 9 bases align to TRBD1. Trimming cost V 7 bases and J 3 bases; bases outside gene matches: 6. Germline V gene sequence: CDR1 GTSNPN, CDR2 SVGIG (reference sequence). The CDR3 totals 13 residues. The CDR3 DNA reads TGTGCCTCGACTGGACAGGGGTACTATGGCTACACCTTC. Encoded protein: CASTGQGYYGYTF.

In the case of this clone: A read error likely explains this, since a far larger clone differs by one base. V gene TRBV9 combines with J gene TRBJ1-2, with 7 positions matching TRBD1. The V and J ends lost 7 bases and 0 bases, in that order; junction bases with no gene match: 3. Germline V CDR1 and CDR2: SGDLS, YYNGEE. The CDR3 length is 13 residues. CDR3 residues: CASGTDSNYGYTF. In DNA, the CDR3 is TGTGCCAGCGGGACAGATTCTAACTATGGCTACACCTTC.

This clone was seen a single time. V is TRBV20-1 and J is TRBJ2-7; perhaps TRBD2 as D (5 bases). Per germline, CDR1 DFQATT and CDR2 SNEGSKA (reference sequence). With 5 bases removed from V and 7 bases from J, the gap between germline ends came to 6 bases. This CDR3 has 9 residues. The CDR3 spells CSAGEEQYF. CDR3 bases: TGCAGTGCTGGGGAGGAGCAGTACTTC.

V usage is TRBV10-1 and J usage is TRBJ2-2, with D perhaps matching TRBD1 (5 bases). Trimming pared 5 bases from V and 0 bases from J, leaving 10 bases between. The CDR3 contains 15 residues. The germline V gene has CDR1 WNHNN and CDR2 SYGVQD (reference sequence). The CDR3 DNA reads as TGCGCCAGCAGTTTTACAGGAACGAACACCGGGGAGCTGTTTTTT. This codes for CASSFTGTNTGELFF.

The chain joins TRBV7-3 to TRBJ2-3; no firm D call. Germline loops: CDR1 SGHTA, CDR2 FQGTGA. The germline V and J ends were trimmed by 5 bases and 6 bases, with 9 bases remaining between them. CDR3 size: 12 residues. CDR3 loop: CASSRTRDTQYF. Here the CDR3 DNA reads TGTGCCAGCAGCCGAACGAGGGATACGCAGTATTTT.

The rearrangement joins TRBV7-8 to TRBJ2-7; D possibly corresponds to TRBD2 (5 bases). Between the trimmed V and J ends, which lost 1 base and 9 bases, there was a span of 10 bases. The CDR3 length is 12 residues. Germline V CDR1 and CDR2: SGHVS, FQNEAQ. The chain's CDR3 is CASSLDQRGQYF. The CDR3 region has the DNA TGTGCCAGCAGCTTAGACCAACGGGGGCAGTACTTC.

The chain has TRBV7-2 and TRBJ2-3; possibly TRBD1 for D (6 bases). Trimming stripped 5 bases from V and 3 bases from J, with 6 bases between. This CDR3 contains 12 residues. CDR1 and CDR2 from the germline V gene are SGHTA and FQGNSA. CDR3 nucleotides: TGTGCCAGCAGCGGACAGACAGATACGCAGTATTTT. Its translation is CASSGQTDTQYF.

This chain connects TRBV2 to TRBJ1-4; D perhaps matches TRBD1 (5 bases). This CDR3 contains 13 residues. V dropped 1 base and J dropped 7 bases, with 7 bases sitting between them. The germline gives CDR1 SNHLY, CDR2 FYNNEI. The CDR3: CASSEGGVEKLFF. The CDR3 bases are TGTGCCAGCAGTGAAGGGGGGGTTGAAAAACTGTTTTTT.

The chain couples TRBV6-5 to TRBJ2-4; no reliable D call. This CDR3 spans 12 amino acids. V was pared by 4 bases and J by 3 bases, with 4 bases between. Germline V lookup: CDR1 MNHEY, CDR2 SVGAGI. The chain's CDR3 is CASSSFKNIQYF. The DNA of the CDR3 is TGTGCCAGCAGTTCTTTCAAAAACATTCAGTACTTC.

The chain joins TRBV23-1 to TRBJ2-5; D is uncertain. TRBV23-1 is designated an ORF whose function remains uncertain. This CDR3 is built from 15 residues. V shed 2 bases and J shed 2 bases, with 12 bases lying between them. DNA of the CDR3: TGCGCCAGCAGTCAAAGGGATTCGGTTCAAGAGACCCAGTACTTC. It codes for CASSQRDSVQETQYF.

The table lists this clone with a few counts. The CDR3 reads CASSGRTGALNTEAFF. DNA for the CDR3: TGTGCCAGCAGTGGACGGACAGGGGCCCTAAACACTGAAGCTTTCTTT. The chain has TRBV2 and TRBJ1-1, with TRBD1 identical over 9 bases. Trimming removed 4 bases from V and 2 bases from J; junction bases left unmatched: 8. The CDR3 has 16 residues. CDR1 and CDR2 from the germline V gene are SNHLY and FYNNEI. Supplemented by reference TRBV2 and TRBJ1-1, the full variable domain reads EPEVTQTPSHQVTQMGQEVILRCVPISNHLYFYWYRQILGQKVEFLVSFYNNEISEKSEIFDDQFSVERPDGSNFTLKIRSTKLEDSAMYFCASSGRTGALNTEAFFGQGTRLTVV.

This clone was recorded a few times. This rearrangement joins TRBV10-3 to TRBJ2-7, with TRBD2 identical over 8 bases. Trimming cost V 8 bases and J 6 bases; bases outside gene matches: 18. Germline CDR1 and CDR2: ENHRY and SYGVKD. The CDR3 covers 16 residues. CDR3 loop: CAIDSEREPSACEQYF. The DNA for the CDR3 is TGTGCCATCGATTCCGAGCGGGAGCCCTCAGCGTGCGAGCAGTACTTC.

V and J are TRBV29-1 and TRBJ1-2; D gene uncertain. CDR3 length: 9 residues. V lost 8 bases to trimming and J lost 11 bases, with 12 bases between them. Germline values: CDR1 SQVTM, CDR2 ANQGSEA. CDR3 loop: CSPGPPYTF. CDR3 sequence (DNA): TGCAGCCCTGGCCCACCTTACACCTTC.

The gene calls are TRBV5-1 and TRBJ1-2, with D maybe TRBD1 (5 bases). V dropped 0 bases and J dropped 5 bases, with 14 bases sitting between them. Germline loops: CDR1 SGHRS, CDR2 YFSETQ. This CDR3 contains 15 residues. In DNA, the CDR3 is TGCGCCAGCAGCTTGGGACTGGGTGCAGGGTATGGCTACACCTTC. Protein product: CASSLGLGAGYGYTF.

The genes are TRBV2 and TRBJ2-2, with 8 bases that match TRBD1. CDR3 length: 13 amino acids. V lost 8 bases, J lost 7 bases, and 6 bases stayed unmatched. The germline V gene encodes CDR1 SNHLY and CDR2 FYNNEI. The chain's CDR3 is CASGDRWIGELFF. CDR3 sequence (DNA): TGTGCCAGCGGGGACAGGTGGATCGGGGAGCTGTTTTTT.

The rearrangement joins TRBV7-2 to TRBJ1-2; TRBD1 matches at 7 bases. Trimming at V came to 4 bases and at J to 4 bases, leaving 6 bases not matched to a gene. The CDR3 has 14 amino acids. Germline values: CDR1 SGHTA, CDR2 FQGNSA. CDR3 residues: CASSYRQGGYGYTF. CDR3 in DNA: TGTGCCAGCAGCTACAGACAGGGTGGCTATGGCTACACCTTC.

The J gene is TRBJ1-2, the V gene TRBV6-4; 9 nucleotides match TRBD1. The CDR3 consists of 14 residues. The V gene end was trimmed by 2 bases and the J gene end by 9 bases; junction bases not matched to a gene: 7. Germline-derived CDR1 and CDR2 are MRHNA and SNTAGT. The DNA of the CDR3 is TGTGCCAGCAGTGACGGGACAGGGACGATGCGCTACACCTTC. Translated, it gives CASSDGTGTMRYTF.

The genes are TRBV7-2 and TRBJ1-2; 11 bases agree with TRBD1. There are 14 residues in the CDR3. V trimming: 1 base; J trimming: 7 bases; junction bases outside the gene matches: 2. From germline, CDR1 is SGHTA and CDR2 FQGNSA. CDR3 amino acids: CASSLVGTGGGYTF. CDR3 coding DNA: TGTGCCAGCAGCTTAGTGGGGACAGGGGGTGGCTACACCTTC.

About this clone: This sample also contains other DNA sequences that code for the same CDR3. The CDR3 spells CASSRLAGSNTGELFF. The DNA for the CDR3 is TGCGCCAGCAGTCGACTAGCGGGGTCAAACACCGGGGAGCTGTTTTTT. The chain uses TRBV4-1 and TRBJ2-2, with 11 bases lining up with TRBD2. After removal of 6 bases from V and 2 bases from J, the junction contained 5 bases not matched to a gene. The CDR3 is 16 amino acids. Per germline, CDR1 MGHRA and CDR2 YSYEKL.

Note on this clone: This clone may be a read error of a much larger clone one base away. The sample has other DNA sequences that encode this CDR3 too. The chain links TRBV4-2 to TRBJ1-5; a possible D gene is TRBD1 (5 bases). The V end was cut by 0 bases, the J end by 3 bases, with 9 bases between. Germline CDR1 LGHNA, CDR2 YNFKEQ. This CDR3 spans 15 amino acids. The chain's CDR3 is CASSQEGVANQPQHF. In DNA form, the CDR3 reads TGTGCCAGCAGCCAAGAAGGGGTAGCCAATCAGCCCCAGCATTTT.

This clone was seen repeatedly, ten times or more. This sequence joins TRBV7-8 and TRBJ1-4, with a tentative D call TRBD1 (5 bases). This CDR3 spans 13 amino acids. Trimming removed 9 bases at V and 5 bases at J, with 13 bases between. CDR1 is SGHVS and CDR2 is FQNEAQ in the germline V gene. The CDR3 region has the DNA TGTGCCAGTGGGGCCAGGGTAAATGAAAAACTGTTTTTT. Protein sequence: CASGARVNEKLFF.

This clone was seen a single time. The V and J genes are TRBV29-1 and TRBJ2-1, with 9 bases fitting TRBD2. The length of the CDR3 is 14 residues. The germline V gene encodes CDR1 SQVTM and CDR2 ANQGSEA. With 8 bases clipped from V and 0 bases from J, the junction kept 5 bases outside the gene matches. The CDR3 DNA reads TGCAGCACACGCGGGAGGGTCTCCTACAATGAGCAGTTCTTC. This sequence encodes CSTRGRVSYNEQFF.